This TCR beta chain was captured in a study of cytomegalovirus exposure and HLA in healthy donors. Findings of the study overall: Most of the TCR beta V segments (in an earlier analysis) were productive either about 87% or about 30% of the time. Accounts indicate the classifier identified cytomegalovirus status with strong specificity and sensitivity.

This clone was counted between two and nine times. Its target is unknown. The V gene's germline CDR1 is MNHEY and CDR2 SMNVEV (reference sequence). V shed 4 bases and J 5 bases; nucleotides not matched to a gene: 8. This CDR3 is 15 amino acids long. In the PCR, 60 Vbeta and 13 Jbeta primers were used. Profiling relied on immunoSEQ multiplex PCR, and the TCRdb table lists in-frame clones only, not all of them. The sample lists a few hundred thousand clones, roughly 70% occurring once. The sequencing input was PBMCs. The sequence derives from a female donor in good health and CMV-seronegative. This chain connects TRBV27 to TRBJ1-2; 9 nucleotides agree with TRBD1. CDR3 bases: TGTGCCAGCAGTTACTCCGGGACAGGGAGGTATGGCTACACCTTC. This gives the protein CASSYSGTGRYGYTF.